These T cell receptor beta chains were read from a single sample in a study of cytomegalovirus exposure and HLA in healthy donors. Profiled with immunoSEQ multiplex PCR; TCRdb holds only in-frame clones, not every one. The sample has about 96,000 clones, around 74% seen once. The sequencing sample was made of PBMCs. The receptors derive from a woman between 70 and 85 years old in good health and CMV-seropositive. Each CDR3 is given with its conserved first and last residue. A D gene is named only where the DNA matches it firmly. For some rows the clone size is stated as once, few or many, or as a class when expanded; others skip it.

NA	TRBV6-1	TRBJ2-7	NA	CASTPRGIDEQYF	TGTGCCAGCACCCCACGGGGGATCGACGAGCAGTACTTC
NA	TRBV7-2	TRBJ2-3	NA	CASSSARDTQYF	TGTGCCAGCAGCTCCGCCAGAGATACGCAGTATTTT
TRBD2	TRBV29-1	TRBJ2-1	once	CSVDGSGVPMGIYNEQFF	TGCAGCGTTGATGGTAGCGGGGTCCCTATGGGTATCTACAATGAGCAGTTCTTC
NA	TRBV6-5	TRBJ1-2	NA	CASSYSYSGGGYTF	TGTGCCAGCAGTTACTCGTATTCGGGGGGAGGCTACACCTTC
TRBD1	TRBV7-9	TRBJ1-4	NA	CASSKDRGYNEKLFF	TGTGCCAGCAGCAAGGACAGGGGGTATAATGAAAAACTGTTTTTT
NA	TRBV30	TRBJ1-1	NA	CAWRTIGRQANTEAFF	TGTGCCTGGAGAACAATCGGAAGGCAGGCGAACACTGAAGCTTTCTTT
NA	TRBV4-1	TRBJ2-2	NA	CASSQDWNTGELFF	TGCGCCAGCAGCCAAGACTGGAACACCGGGGAGCTGTTTTTT
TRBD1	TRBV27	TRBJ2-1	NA	CASSLQGEGNEQFF	TGTGCCAGCAGTTTGCAGGGGGAAGGCAATGAGCAGTTCTTC
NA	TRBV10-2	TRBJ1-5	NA	CASRASELYSNQPQHF	TGCGCCAGCAGGGCAAGCGAGCTATATAGCAATCAGCCCCAGCATTTT
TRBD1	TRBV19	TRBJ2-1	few	CASSIPGQRYNEQFF	TGTGCCAGTAGTATTCCGGGACAGCGGTACAATGAGCAGTTCTTC
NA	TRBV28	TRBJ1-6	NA	CASSFWSGDYNSPLHF	TGTGCCAGCAGTTTTTGGTCAGGCGACTATAATTCACCCCTCCACTTT
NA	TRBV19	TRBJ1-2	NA	CASTGGGEKGYGYTF	TGTGCCAGTACCGGTGGGGGGGAGAAGGGCTATGGCTACACCTTC
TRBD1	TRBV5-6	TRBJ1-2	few	CASSYIPATGGGYTF	TGTGCCAGCAGCTATATCCCGGCGACAGGGGGTGGCTACACCTTC
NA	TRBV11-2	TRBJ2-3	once	CASSFGGGTDTQYF	TGTGCCAGCAGCTTTGGCGGCGGAACAGATACGCAGTATTTT
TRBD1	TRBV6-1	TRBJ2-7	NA	CASRLTGPYEQYF	TGTGCCAGCAGGCTGACAGGGCCCTACGAGCAGTACTTC
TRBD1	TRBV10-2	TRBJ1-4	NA	CASSEIDRVGEKLFF	TGCGCCAGCAGTGAGATAGACAGGGTAGGAGAAAAACTGTTTTTT
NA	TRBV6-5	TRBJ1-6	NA	CASSSGVGSNSPLHF	TGTGCCAGCAGTTCAGGGGTCGGGTCGAATTCACCCCTCCACTTT
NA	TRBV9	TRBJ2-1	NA	CASSGDWRDLNEQFF	TGTGCCAGCAGCGGGGACTGGCGGGACTTAAATGAGCAGTTCTTC
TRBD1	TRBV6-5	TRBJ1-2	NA	CASSSSGGSTF	TGTGCCAGCAGTTCCTCAGGGGGCTCCACCTTC
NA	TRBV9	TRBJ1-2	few	CASSVESNYGYTF	TGTGCCAGCAGCGTAGAATCGAACTATGGCTACACCTTC
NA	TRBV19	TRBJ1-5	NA	CASRLRRVSNQPQHF	TGTGCCAGTAGACTTCGCCGGGTTAGCAATCAGCCCCAGCATTTT
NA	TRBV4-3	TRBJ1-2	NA	CASNQDSGRAGGYTF	TGCGCCAGCAACCAAGATTCGGGCAGGGCAGGCGGCTACACCTTC
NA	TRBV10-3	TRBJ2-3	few	CAISERDISTDTQYF	TGTGCCATCAGTGAGCGGGACATTTCAACAGATACGCAGTATTTT
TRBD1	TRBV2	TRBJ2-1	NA	CASSEAAGGEQFF	TGTGCCAGCAGTGAAGCCGCAGGGGGAGAGCAGTTCTTC